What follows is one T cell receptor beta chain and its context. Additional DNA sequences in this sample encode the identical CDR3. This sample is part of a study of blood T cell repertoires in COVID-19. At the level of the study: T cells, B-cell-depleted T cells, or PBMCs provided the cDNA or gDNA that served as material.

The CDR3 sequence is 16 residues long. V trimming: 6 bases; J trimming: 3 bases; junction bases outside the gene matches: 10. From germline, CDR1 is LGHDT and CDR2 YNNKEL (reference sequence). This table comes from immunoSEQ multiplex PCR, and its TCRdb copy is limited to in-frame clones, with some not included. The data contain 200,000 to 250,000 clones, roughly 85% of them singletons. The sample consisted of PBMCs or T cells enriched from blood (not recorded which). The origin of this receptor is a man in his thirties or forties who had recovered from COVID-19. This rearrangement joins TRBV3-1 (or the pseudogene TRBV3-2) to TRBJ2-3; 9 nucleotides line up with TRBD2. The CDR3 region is CASSPYSGSGTDTQYF. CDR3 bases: TGTGCCAGCAGTCCGTATAGCGGGAGTGGAACAGATACGCAGTATTTT.